This T cell receptor beta chain originates from a study of OX40 agonist ivuxolimab in advanced cancers. Data came from immunoSEQ multiplex PCR; TCRdb stores just in-frame clones and leaves some out. This sample has approximately 79,000 clones; 94% occur once, and the top ten carry roughly 22%. The CDR3 loop spans 18 amino acids. Trimming cost V 2 bases and J 6 bases; bases outside gene matches: 16. Germline lookup yields CDR1 LNHDA and CDR2 SQIVND (reference sequence). This clone is medium-sized (0.01 to 0.1%) within its sample. The chain employs TRBV19 and TRBJ1-1; 9 bases match TRBD1. The TCR comes from an adult with an advanced solid tumor such as melanoma, head and neck, liver or kidney cancer. The sample consisted of CD4+ or CD8+ T cells sorted from blood, taken in a trial of the OX40 agonist ivuxolimab. The CDR3 is CASSIQVGQGKGGAEAFF. CDR3 in DNA: TGTGCCAGTAGTATACAAGTGGGACAGGGTAAAGGAGGCGCTGAAGCTTTCTTT.